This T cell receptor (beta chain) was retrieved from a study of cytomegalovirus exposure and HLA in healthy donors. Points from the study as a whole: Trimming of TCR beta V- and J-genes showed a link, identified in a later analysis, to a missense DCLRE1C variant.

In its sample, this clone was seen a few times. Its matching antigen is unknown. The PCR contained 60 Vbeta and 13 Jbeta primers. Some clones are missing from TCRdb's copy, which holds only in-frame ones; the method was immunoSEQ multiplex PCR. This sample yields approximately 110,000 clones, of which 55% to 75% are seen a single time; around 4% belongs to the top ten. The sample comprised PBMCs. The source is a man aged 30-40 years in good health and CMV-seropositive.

This CDR3 is CASSEGQGYQETQYF. In DNA, the CDR3 is TGCGCCAGCAGCGAGGGACAGGGATACCAAGAGACCCAGTACTTC. The chain joins TRBV5-1 to TRBJ2-5, with 9 bases fitting TRBD1. Losses at the gene ends were 4 bases for V and 0 bases for J; bases not matched to a gene: 4. This CDR3 has 15 amino acids. In germline, CDR1 is SGHRS, CDR2 YFSETQ.